Below are 21 T cell receptor beta chains sequenced from a single sample in a study of blood T cell repertoires in COVID-19. Assay: immunoSEQ multiplex PCR; the TCRdb copy retains only in-frame clones and omits some. The sample yields tens of thousands of clones, around 84% seen once. Material for sequencing was peripheral blood. These receptors all come from a man between 65 and 85 years old with active COVID-19.

The chain carries TRBV5-1 and TRBJ1-4, with TRBD1 matching 10 bases. The CDR3 loop spans 13 amino acids. Looked up from germline, CDR1 is SGHRS and CDR2 is YFSETQ. Unmatched junction bases numbered 2, after V lost 4 bases and J lost 8 bases. CDR3 DNA sequence: TGCGCCAGCAGCCTGGGACAGGGGGAAAAACTGTTTTTT. This encodes CASSLGQGEKLFF.

The chain carries TRBV3-1 (or the pseudogene TRBV3-2) and TRBJ1-1; TRBD1 might be the D (5 bases). From germline, CDR1 is LGHDT and CDR2 YNNKEL (reference sequence). The CDR3 loop spans 14 amino acids. V was cut by 5 bases and J by 3 bases, with 13 bases left in between. The CDR3 DNA reads as TGTGCCAGCAGCGCTGTGGGGGGGTACACTGAAGCTTTCTTT. Its translation is CASSAVGGYTEAFF.

The rearrangement links TRBV12-5 to TRBJ2-1; tentatively, D is TRBD1 (5 bases). V gave up 6 bases and J gave up 7 bases, with 10 bases separating them. The germline CDR1 and CDR2 sequences are LGHNT and FRNRAP. This CDR3 is built from 12 residues. This CDR3 reads CASGYAGNEQFF. The CDR3, as DNA: TGTGCTAGTGGGTACGCAGGGAATGAGCAGTTCTTC.

The chain is built from TRBV7-3 and TRBJ2-7; TRBD2 agrees at 14 bases. There are 17 residues in the CDR3. Germline CDR1 is SGHTA and CDR2 is FQGTGA. V gave up 0 bases and J gave up 5 bases; unmatched junction bases: 6. The CDR3 nucleotides are TGTGCCAGCAGCTTAACGGGGGGACTAGCGGGAGATCACGAGCAGTACTTC. It yields the protein CASSLTGGLAGDHEQYF. Combining the CDR3 with reference TRBV7-3 and TRBJ2-7 gives the whole variable domain GAGVSQTPSNKVTEKGKYVELRCDPISGHTALYWYRQSLGQGPEFLIYFQGTGAADDSGLPNDRFFAVRPEGSVSTLKIQRTERGDSAVYLCASSLTGGLAGDHEQYFGPGTRLTVT.

The CDR3 DNA reads as TGTGCCAGTAGTATAGACTCAGAAGAGACCCAGTACTTC. Encoded protein: CASSIDSEETQYF. V gene TRBV19 combines with J gene TRBJ2-5; D not certain. The CDR3 runs 13 residues. Trimming shortened V by 0 bases and J by 3 bases, and 5 bases separated the two germline ends. Germline CDR1 and CDR2: LNHDA and SQIVND (reference sequence). The full variable domain, completed using reference TRBV19 and TRBJ2-5, is DGGITQSPKYLFRKEGQNVTLSCEQNLNHDAMYWYRQDPGQGLRLIYYSQIVNDFQKGDIAEGYSVSREKKESFPLTVTSAQKNPTAFYLCASSIDSEETQYFGPGTRLLVL.

This chain links TRBV6-1 with TRBJ1-5; 9 bases fit TRBD1. The CDR3 sequence is 16 residues long. J lost 0 bases, V lost 4 bases, and 4 bases had no gene match. Germline CDR1 is MNHNS and CDR2 is SASEGT. CDR3 protein: CASSVGTGISNQPQHF. The CDR3 nucleotides read TGTGCCAGCAGTGTGGGGACAGGGATTAGCAATCAGCCCCAGCATTTT.

This clone was counted once. This rearrangement joins TRBV28 to TRBJ1-2, with 7 bases aligning to TRBD1. The germline V gene has CDR1 MDHEN and CDR2 SYDVKM. This CDR3 has 14 residues. The trim removed 5 bases at V and 7 bases at J, leaving 10 bases unmatched. The CDR3 region is CASSLMTGWPGYTF. The CDR3 DNA is TGTGCCAGCAGTCTCATGACAGGGTGGCCTGGCTACACCTTC.

The V gene is TRBV7-3, the J gene TRBJ2-1, with 7 bases fitting TRBD2. This CDR3 is 17 amino acids long. Per the germline V gene, CDR1 is SGHTA and CDR2 is FQGTGA. J gave up 9 bases and V 2 bases, and 16 bases lay outside the gene matches. The CDR3 sequence: CASSLSSGTLRVREQFF. The CDR3 DNA follows: TGTGCCAGCAGCTTATCCAGCGGGACGCTTAGAGTCCGTGAGCAGTTCTTC.

This clone occurred once. The chain has TRBV7-2 and TRBJ2-2; TRBD1 aligns across 7 bases. Germline V gives CDR1 SGHTA, CDR2 FQGNSA. This CDR3 region has 15 residues. The ends lost 4 bases at V and 3 bases at J; junction bases unmatched: 5. CDR3 in amino acids: CASSSLQGYTGELFF. The CDR3 DNA is TGTGCCAGCAGCTCATTACAGGGGTACACCGGGGAGCTGTTTTTT. The full variable domain, its missing parts supplied by reference TRBV7-2 and TRBJ2-2, is GAGVSQSPSNKVTEKGKDVELRCDPISGHTALYWYRQSLGQGLEFLIYFQGNSAPDKSGLPSDRFSAERTGGSVSTLTIQRTQQEDSAVYLCASSSLQGYTGELFFGEGSRLTVL.

This chain joins TRBV5-4 and TRBJ2-1; 10 positions match TRBD2. The germline CDR1 and CDR2 sequences are SGHNT and YYREEE (reference sequence). The CDR3 covers 16 residues. The J segment lost 2 bases and the V segment lost 4 bases, leaving 6 bases of the junction unmatched. Here the CDR3 reads CASSPRTSGTYNEQFF. The CDR3 region has the DNA TGTGCCAGCAGCCCCCGGACTAGCGGTACCTACAATGAGCAGTTCTTC.

V gene TRBV2 combines with J gene TRBJ2-5, with D tentatively TRBD1 (6 bases). The CDR3 totals 16 residues. The V end was cut by 5 bases, the J end by 5 bases, with 21 bases between. CDR1 and CDR2 (germline): SNHLY, FYNNEI. The CDR3 region is CASSPGQRGERETQYF. The CDR3 nucleotides are TGTGCCAGCAGTCCCGGACAGAGAGGGGAGCGGGAGACCCAGTACTTC.

Details on this clone: A junction end diverges from the germline sequence, so it may reflect a read error. The V gene is TRBV7-3, the J gene TRBJ2-7; 8 bases match TRBD1. The CDR3 is 12 amino acids. Germline V gene sequence: CDR1 SGHTA, CDR2 FQGTGA. Here the CDR3 DNA reads TGTGCCAGCAGCCTAACAGGGGGCGAGCAGTACTTC. Its protein product is CASSLTGGEQYF.

This clone is a singleton in its sample. The rearrangement uses TRBV28 and TRBJ2-1, with 8 bases that match TRBD1. The germline gives CDR1 MDHEN, CDR2 SYDVKM. The CDR3 runs to 15 residues. V trimming: 4 bases; J trimming: 8 bases; junction bases outside the gene matches: 10. DNA for the CDR3: TGTGCCAGCAGTTCCCACGGACAGGGTGGGCATGAGCAGTTCTTC. Protein product: CASSSHGQGGHEQFF.

The chain joins TRBV27 to TRBJ2-7, with a possible D match to TRBD2 (6 bases). This CDR3 is built from 15 residues. Germline V lookup: CDR1 MNHEY, CDR2 SMNVEV (reference sequence). The V end lost 7 bases, the J end lost 5 bases, and 21 bases lay between the germline ends. CDR3 in amino acids: CASKFRRAPWDEQYF. In DNA form, the CDR3 reads TGTGCCAGCAAGTTCCGGAGGGCCCCTTGGGACGAGCAGTACTTC.

The V and J genes are TRBV5-1 and TRBJ1-5, with 9 bases matching TRBD1. Losses at the gene ends were 9 bases for V and 4 bases for J; bases not matched to a gene: 17. This CDR3 comprises 17 residues. The germline CDR1 and CDR2 sequences are SGHRS and YFSETQ. This chain's CDR3 is CANGTGPTCGCNQPQHF. The DNA of the CDR3 is TGCGCCAACGGGACAGGGCCTACCTGTGGATGTAATCAGCCCCAGCATTTT.

For the CDR3, the DNA is TGTGCCAGCAGCCAAGAACTGATGCGACTAGCGGGAGGAAGGGCCTACAATGAGCAGTTCTTC. The encoded protein is CASSQELMRLAGGRAYNEQFF. The chain couples TRBV3-1 (or the pseudogene TRBV3-2) to TRBJ2-1, with TRBD2 matching 13 bases. Germline CDR1 LGHDT, CDR2 YNNKEL (reference sequence). This CDR3 region has 21 residues. With V trimmed by 0 bases and J by 2 bases, 13 bases remained unmatched.

The chain recombines TRBV30 with TRBJ1-2, with D perhaps TRBD1 (5 bases). Germline values: CDR1 GTSNPN, CDR2 SVGIG (reference sequence). V was trimmed by 3 bases and J by 8 bases, leaving 16 bases between them. The CDR3 totals 13 residues. The CDR3 nucleotides read TGTGCCTGGAGACCGGACACCCGTTACGGCTACACCTTC. Residues: CAWRPDTRYGYTF.

The chain carries TRBV9 and TRBJ2-1; 7 bases are a match to TRBD2. The CDR3 is 15 residues long. The ends lost 2 bases at V and 6 bases at J; junction bases unmatched: 8. Germline assignment: CDR1 SGDLS and CDR2 YYNGEE. CDR3 sequence reads: CASSVGGSPLNEQFF. The CDR3 DNA follows: TGTGCCAGCAGCGTTGGCGGGAGCCCCCTCAATGAGCAGTTCTTC.

The chain joins TRBV27 to TRBJ2-2; D is ambiguous. Germline V gives CDR1 MNHEY, CDR2 SMNVEV (reference sequence). The CDR3 is made up of 15 amino acids. V lost 5 bases to trimming and J lost 1 base, with 11 bases between them. Here the CDR3 DNA reads TGTGCCAGCAGTGGCCGGGTACAGAACACCGGGGAGCTGTTTTTT. Translation gives CASSGRVQNTGELFF.

The CDR3 here is CASLWGQGAGAFF. The CDR3 nucleotides are TGTGCCAGCCTCTGGGGACAGGGGGCAGGAGCTTTCTTT. The chain joins TRBV2 to TRBJ1-1; 12 bases are shared with TRBD1. The germline V gene has CDR1 SNHLY and CDR2 FYNNEI. V trimming: 8 bases; J trimming: 10 bases; junction bases outside the gene matches: 8. This CDR3 has 13 residues.

The chain couples TRBV5-1 to TRBJ1-5; D perhaps matches TRBD1 (5 bases). Trimming stripped 0 bases from V and 1 base from J, with 11 bases between. The CDR3 contains 16 residues. Per the germline V gene, CDR1 is SGHRS and CDR2 is YFSETQ. The CDR3 loop is CASSLEGQGSNQPQHF. CDR3 coding DNA: TGCGCCAGCAGCTTGGAGGGGCAGGGAAGCAATCAGCCCCAGCATTTT.